Sequencing of this TCR beta chain was carried out in a study of T cells in Graves' hyperthyroidism and ophthalmopathy. TCR beta CDR3 sequences were amplified from RNA transcripts. Initially, a first-round RT-PCR of the TCR CDR3 employed the HTBI primer set. TCRdb redid the calling of the multiplex PCR reads with MiXCR, one entry per CDR3 protein. The data show roughly 420,000 distinct CDR3 sequences, 12% to 15% seen once. V gave up 1 base and J gave up 4 bases, with 11 bases separating them. Germline V gives CDR1 MNHEY, CDR2 SMNVEV (reference sequence). CDR3 length equals 14 residues. Regarding the study as a whole: Ophthalmopathy got predicted by the model a median about six months before its onset. Most thyroid clonotypes that were expanded above 0.001 also turned up in blood. Ophthalmopathy could be told apart from stable hyperthyroidism with a 13 V-J model.

The study defined stable Graves' hyperthyroidism as no ophthalmopathy progression within 18 months. A word on this clonotype: What it recognizes is unknown.

The chain employs TRBV27 and TRBJ2-7, with D tentatively TRBD1 or TRBD2 (5 bases each). Sequencing was done on a sample of blood. This receptor was obtained from a woman between 18 and 29 years old with Graves' hyperthyroidism. CDR3 nucleotide sequence: TGTGCCAGCAGTTTATTCAGGGAGAGGTACGAGCAGTACTTC. This gives the protein CASSLFRERYEQYF.